This TCR beta chain was captured in a study of blood T cell repertoires in COVID-19. Authors' analysis steps: Scientists estimated how many nucleated cells there were by amplifying reference gene primers. Some clones are missing from TCRdb's copy, which holds only in-frame ones; the method was immunoSEQ multiplex PCR. V, J and clone size reflect that table, while D and trimming were determined from the DNA. The repertoire holds around 67,000 clones, with around 90% as singletons. The CDR3 is made up of 15 amino acids. CDR1 and CDR2 (germline): LGHDT, YNNKEL (reference sequence). V trimming: 6 bases; J trimming: 5 bases; junction bases outside the gene matches: 12.

The clonotype comes from a woman aged 80 or over with active or convalescent COVID-19. V and J are TRBV3-1 (or the pseudogene TRBV3-2) and TRBJ2-7; 8 bases are shared with TRBD2. Sample: peripheral blood. CDR3 amino acids: CASRPPGGAGNEQYF. DNA for the CDR3: TGTGCCAGCAGGCCCCCCGGGGGGGCCGGTAACGAGCAGTACTTC.